The clone carrying this T cell receptor (beta chain) is a singleton in its sample. This table comes from immunoSEQ multiplex PCR, and its TCRdb copy is limited to in-frame clones, with some not included. Seen here are about 58,000 clones, approximately 86% observed once, and the top ten hold more than 7%. The record originates from a study of blood T cell repertoires in COVID-19. Input material: peripheral blood. The sequence was obtained from a woman in her seventies with active COVID-19.

CDR3 DNA sequence: TGTGCCAGCAGTGAAACGCAGGACAGGGGTGGCGACACTGAAGCTTTCTTT. Translation gives CASSETQDRGGDTEAFF. This chain joins TRBV2 and TRBJ1-1; TRBD1 matches at 9 bases. The CDR3 is 17 residues long. The V segment lost 2 bases and the J segment 3 bases; nucleotides outside the gene matches: 10. Germline V lookup: CDR1 SNHLY, CDR2 FYNNEI.